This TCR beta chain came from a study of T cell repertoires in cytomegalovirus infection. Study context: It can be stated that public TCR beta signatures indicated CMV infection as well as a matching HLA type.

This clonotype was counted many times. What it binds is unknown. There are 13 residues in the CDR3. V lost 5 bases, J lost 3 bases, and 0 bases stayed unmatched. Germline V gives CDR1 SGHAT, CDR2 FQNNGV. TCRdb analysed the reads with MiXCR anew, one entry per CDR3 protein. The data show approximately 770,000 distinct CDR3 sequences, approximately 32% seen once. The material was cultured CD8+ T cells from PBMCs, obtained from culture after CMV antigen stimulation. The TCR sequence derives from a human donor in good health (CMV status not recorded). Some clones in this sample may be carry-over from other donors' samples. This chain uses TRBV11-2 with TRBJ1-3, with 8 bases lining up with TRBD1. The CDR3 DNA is TGTGCCAGCAGCGACAGGGGTGGAAACACCATATATTTT. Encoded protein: CASSDRGGNTIYF. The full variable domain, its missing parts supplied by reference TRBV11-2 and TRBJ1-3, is EAGVAQSPRYKIIEKRQSVAFWCNPISGHATLYWYQQILGQGPKLLIQFQNNGVVDDSQLPKDRFSAERLKGVDSTLKIQPAKLEDSAVYLCASSDRGGNTIYFGEGSWLTVV.